Listed below are T cell receptor beta chains from one sample, sequenced in a study of T cell changes during pregnancy in multiple sclerosis. This table comes from immunoSEQ multiplex PCR, and its TCRdb copy is limited to in-frame clones, with some not included. The sample lists just under 65,000 clones; 90% to 95% were seen once. This sample comprised peripheral blood, obtained after pregnancy. All receptors derive from a female donor in good health, enrolled as a control in a pregnancy study. CDR3s leave out the opening cysteine and the closing phenylalanine or tryptophan. The order of the fields is CDR3 length, V gene, CDR3 protein.

12 TRBV18 ASSPRQGTDTQY
14 TRBV19 ASRKQGARSGNTIY
13 TRBV9 ASSASRQVYGELF
9 TRBV30 AWGQQYEQY
15 TRBV4-3 ASSQEDQGAPYNEQF
15 TRBV18 ASSRDSLTFMNTEAF
14 TRBV6-6 ASSPSGGGSGNTIY
14 TRBV7-2 ASSLTLASYNQPQH
11 TRBV7-3 ASSFDMGNTIY
18 TRBV7-2 ASSLAIGLAEITYQETQY
13 TRBV7-2 ASSLLRTGMDGYT
14 TRBV9 ASSVGVGGATDTQY
12 TRBV27 ASSLIATNEKLF
12 TRBV7-9 ASSYNRDNYEQY
11 TRBV7-3 ASSLSGKTEAF
12 TRBV6-5 ASGSGAYNSPLH
12 TRBV7-2 ASSLGQGGDTQY
14 TRBV5-5 ASSLGTGLRNSPLH
11 TRBV30 AWSLDRGEKLF
12 TRBV5-4 ASSVTGGEEKLF
14 TRBV2 ASFAGALYPQETQY
13 TRBV18 ASSPRTWGNTEAF
11 TRBV30 AWSGRVDQPQH
11 TRBV10-3 AISDEPNSPLH
10 TRBV19 ASRRGNQPQH
15 TRBV18 ASSPLGQGNSNYGYT
14 TRBV5-8 ASSSRRRGPSSEAF
16 TRBV5-1 ASSLEGQASSYNSPLH
12 TRBV4-2 ASSHPGQQETQY